This TCR beta chain was recovered during a study of T cells in Graves' hyperthyroidism and ophthalmopathy (dated by TCRdb to between 2018 and 2021). Looking at the study overall: Peripheral blood samples were taken at the time of initial diagnosis, prior to any treatment. Thyroid tissue and blood T-cell repertoires from about six Graves' hyperthyroidism patients were also compared in the study. The 90 or so discovery patients were randomly split 7:3 into training and test sets. TCR V-J signatures able to tell the groups apart were searched for in a discovery cohort of 95 or so patients, of whom roughly 42 had Graves' ophthalmopathy and around 57 had stable Graves' hyperthyroidism. Following sampling, methimazole starting at 30 mg daily was given to hyperthyroidism patients, and high-dose intravenous methylprednisolone was given to ophthalmopathy patients. The paper reports TCR Vbeta CDR3 sequencing of some 140 peripheral blood samples: around 45 ophthalmopathy, over 70 hyperthyroidism and approximately 17 progressor patients. Prospective prediction of ophthalmopathy was tested in an independent validation cohort of 18 hyperthyroidism patients and 15 to 17 patients who later progressed to ophthalmopathy.

Stable Graves' hyperthyroidism was defined as the absence of progression to ophthalmopathy over 18 months of follow-up. Hyperthyroidism patients were newly diagnosed, had a disease duration of under 2 months, and were aged 18 to 65 years. Any patient with an uncontrolled infection, another autoimmune disease, pregnancy or lactation was excluded. Diagnoses were based on clinical symptoms, serum thyroxine and TRAb, thyroid ultrasound and orbital computed tomography. PBMCs were isolated from 8 to 10 ml of fresh peripheral blood by Ficoll-Paque density gradient centrifugation. Total RNA was extracted with Trizol reagent, and quality was checked on an Agilent 2100 Bioanalyzer. CDR1 and CDR2 were assigned from the germline V gene as MNHNS and SASEGT. The CDR3, cysteine through phenylalanine, is 14 amino acids long. Of all the DNA, just the CDR3 is kept, 42 bases in frame from base 1. Cut back by 10 bases and 0 bases, the V and J ends lie 14 bases apart.

The sample holds a few counts of this clonotype. What this receptor recognizes is not known. One base away there is no much larger clone; base qualities are not given. The TCR beta CDR3 regions were amplified from the RNA transcripts. The TCR CDR3 was subjected to a first round of RT-PCR using the HTBI primer set and the Qiagen OneStep RT-PCR kit. A second multiplex PCR round built the libraries, followed by size selection and purification. Libraries were sequenced paired-end with 100 bp reads on an Illumina HiSeq2000. The original pipeline was this. SOAPnuke was used to process the raw data, removing reads that contained adapters or uncalled bases, had a mean Phred below 15, or lacked an exact match to the constant primer or identifier. COPE v1.2.5 was used to merge the high-quality paired reads, and each unique nucleotide sequence was defined as a clonotype. MiTCR v1.1 was used to align clonotypes to the IMGT TRBV, TRBD and TRBJ reference segments. The analysis included only V-J combinations with a frequency above 0.0001, which together covered approximately 99% of the repertoires. The TCS score was defined as the ratio of F50 (clonal expansion) to E x V (chaos), calculated using BLOSUM62-based TCRdist between CDR3 peptides within each V-J. Welch's t-statistics and random forest reduced roughly 500 V-J features to fewer than 15, which were used in a naive Bayes classifier (R e1071). In-frame beta chains were kept once TCRdb had trimmed the public reads at Q25 with fastp and called clones with MiXCR. Rows with a matching CDR3 protein are joined into one entry that keeps the most common DNA and genes. TCRdb, not the authors, supplied the V and J calls. The sample includes approximately 710,000 distinct CDR3 sequences, with 17% observed a single time. Of the sample, less than 20% falls within the top ten clones.

Overall study outcomes, separate from this receptor: A 13 V-J signature model separated ophthalmopathy from stable hyperthyroidism, with approximately 87% sensitivity and about 81% specificity in cross-validation and 80%/75% in testing. During validation, the model predicted progression to ophthalmopathy a median of approximately 7 months ahead of onset, with 60% to 71% sensitivity and 72% to 80% specificity. Most expanded thyroid clonotypes (frequency above 0.001) were also found in blood, which suggests that blood repertoires may mirror thyroid immune responses. No statistical method was used to fix the sample size in advance, and group allocation was not hidden from the investigators.

The sequence was collected from a man aged 45-60 years with Graves' hyperthyroidism. The specimen sequenced was blood. This chain joins TRBV6-1 to TRBJ2-3, and TRBD2 may be the D gene, going by 5 matching bases. The CDR3 protein sequence reads: CATRRGLSTDTQYF. The sequenced DNA is TGTGCCACTCGCCGGGGTCTTAGCACAGATACGCAGTATTTT.